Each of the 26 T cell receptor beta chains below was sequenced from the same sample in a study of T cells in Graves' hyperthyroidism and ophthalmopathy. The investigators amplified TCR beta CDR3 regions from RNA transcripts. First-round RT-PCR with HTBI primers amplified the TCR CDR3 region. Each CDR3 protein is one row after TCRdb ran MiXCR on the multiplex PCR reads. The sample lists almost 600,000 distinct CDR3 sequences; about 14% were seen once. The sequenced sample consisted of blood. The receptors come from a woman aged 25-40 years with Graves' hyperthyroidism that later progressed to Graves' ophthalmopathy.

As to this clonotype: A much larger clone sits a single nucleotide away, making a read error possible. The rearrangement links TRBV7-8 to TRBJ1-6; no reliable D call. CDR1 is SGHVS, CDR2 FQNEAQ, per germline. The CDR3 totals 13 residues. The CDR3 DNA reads TGTGCCAGCAACTTAAAAGCTGAATCACCCCTCCACTTT. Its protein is CASNLKAESPLHF. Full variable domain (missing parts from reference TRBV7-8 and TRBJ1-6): GAGVSQSPRYKVAKRGQDVALRCDPISGHVSLFWYQQALGQGPEFLTYFQNEAQLDKSGLPSDRFFAERPEGSVSTLKIQRTQQEDSAVYLCASNLKAESPLHFGNGTRLTVT.

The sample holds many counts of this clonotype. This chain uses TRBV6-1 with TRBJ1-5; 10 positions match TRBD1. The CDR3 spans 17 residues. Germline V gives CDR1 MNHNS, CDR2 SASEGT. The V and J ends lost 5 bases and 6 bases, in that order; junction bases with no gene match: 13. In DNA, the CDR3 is TGTGCCAGCAGTCATACTACGGGACAGGGGAGCGGTCAGCCCCAGCATTTT. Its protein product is CASSHTTGQGSGQPQHF.

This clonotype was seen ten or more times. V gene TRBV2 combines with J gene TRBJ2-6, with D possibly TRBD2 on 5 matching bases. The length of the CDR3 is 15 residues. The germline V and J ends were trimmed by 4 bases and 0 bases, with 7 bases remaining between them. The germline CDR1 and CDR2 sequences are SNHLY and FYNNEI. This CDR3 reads CASSGSGSGANVLTF. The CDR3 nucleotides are TGTGCCAGCAGTGGGAGCGGCTCTGGGGCCAACGTCCTGACTTTC.

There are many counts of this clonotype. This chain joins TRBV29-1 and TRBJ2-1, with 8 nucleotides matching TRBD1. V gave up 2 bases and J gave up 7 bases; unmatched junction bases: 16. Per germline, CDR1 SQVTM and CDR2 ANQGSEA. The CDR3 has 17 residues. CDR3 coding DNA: TGCAGCGTTGAAAGTCTAACGACAGGGGTCGTGTGGAATGAGCAGTTCTTC. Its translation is CSVESLTTGVVWNEQFF.

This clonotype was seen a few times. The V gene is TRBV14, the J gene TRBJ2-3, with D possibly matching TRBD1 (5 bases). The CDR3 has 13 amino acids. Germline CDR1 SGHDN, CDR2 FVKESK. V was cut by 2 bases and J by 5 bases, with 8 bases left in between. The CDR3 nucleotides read TGTGCCAGCAGCCAATGGGGCAAAGATACGCAGTATTTT. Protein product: CASSQWGKDTQYF.

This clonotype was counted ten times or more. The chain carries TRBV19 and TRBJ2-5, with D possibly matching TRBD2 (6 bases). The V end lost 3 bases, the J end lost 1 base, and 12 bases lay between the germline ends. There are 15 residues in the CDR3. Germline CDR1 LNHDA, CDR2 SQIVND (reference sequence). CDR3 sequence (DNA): TGTGCCAGTAGTATGGGGGGAGACCTCCAAGAGACCCAGTACTTC. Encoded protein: CASSMGGDLQETQYF.

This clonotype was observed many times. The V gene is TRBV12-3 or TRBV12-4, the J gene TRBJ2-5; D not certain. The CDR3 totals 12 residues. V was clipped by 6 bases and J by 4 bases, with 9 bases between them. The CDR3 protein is CASRTQGETQYF. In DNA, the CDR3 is TGTGCCAGCAGAACCCAAGGAGAGACCCAGTACTTC.

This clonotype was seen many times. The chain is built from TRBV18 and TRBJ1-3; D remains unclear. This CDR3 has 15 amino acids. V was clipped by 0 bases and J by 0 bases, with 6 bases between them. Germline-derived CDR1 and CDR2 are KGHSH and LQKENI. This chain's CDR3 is CASSPPGSSGNTIYF. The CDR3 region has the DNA TGTGCCAGCTCACCACCGGGCTCCTCTGGAAACACCATATATTTT.

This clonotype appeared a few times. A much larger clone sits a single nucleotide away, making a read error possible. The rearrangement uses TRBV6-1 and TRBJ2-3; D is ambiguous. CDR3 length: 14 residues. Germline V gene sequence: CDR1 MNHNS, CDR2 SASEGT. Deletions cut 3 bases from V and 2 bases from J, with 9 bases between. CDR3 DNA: TGTGCCAGCAGTGAGGGCAGAGTCACAGATACGCAGTATTTT. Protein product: CASSEGRVTDTQYF.

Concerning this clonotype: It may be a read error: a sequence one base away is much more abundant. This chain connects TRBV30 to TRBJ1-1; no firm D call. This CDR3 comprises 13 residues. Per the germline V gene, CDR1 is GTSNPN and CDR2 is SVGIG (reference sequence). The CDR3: CAWWLTVNTEDFF. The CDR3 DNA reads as TGTGCCTGGTGGCTTACAGTGAACACTGAAGATTTCTTT.

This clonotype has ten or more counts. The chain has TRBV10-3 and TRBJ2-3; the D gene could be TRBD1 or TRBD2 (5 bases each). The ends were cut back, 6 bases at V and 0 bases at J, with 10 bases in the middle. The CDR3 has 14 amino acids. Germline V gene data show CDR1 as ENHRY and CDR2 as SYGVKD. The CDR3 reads CAIRGTVSTDTQYF. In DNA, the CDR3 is TGTGCCATCAGGGGGACGGTCAGCACAGATACGCAGTATTTT.

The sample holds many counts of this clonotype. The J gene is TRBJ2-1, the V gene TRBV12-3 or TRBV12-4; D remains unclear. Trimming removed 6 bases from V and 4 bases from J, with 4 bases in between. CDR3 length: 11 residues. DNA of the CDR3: TGTGCCAGCAGAATATACAATGAGCAGTTCTTC. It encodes CASRIYNEQFF.

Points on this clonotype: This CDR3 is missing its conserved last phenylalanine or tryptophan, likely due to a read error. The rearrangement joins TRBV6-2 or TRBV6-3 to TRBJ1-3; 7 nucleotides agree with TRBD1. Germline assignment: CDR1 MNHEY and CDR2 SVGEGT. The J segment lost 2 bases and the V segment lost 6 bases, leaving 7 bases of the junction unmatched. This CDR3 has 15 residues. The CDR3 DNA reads TGTGCCAGCAGACCTGCGGGACAGCCTGGAAACACCATATATTTG. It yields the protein CASRPAGQPGNTIYL.

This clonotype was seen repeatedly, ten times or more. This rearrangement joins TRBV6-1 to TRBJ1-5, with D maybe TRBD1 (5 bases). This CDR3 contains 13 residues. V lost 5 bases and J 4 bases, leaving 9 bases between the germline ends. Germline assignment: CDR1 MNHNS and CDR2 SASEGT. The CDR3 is CASSTTDNQPQHF. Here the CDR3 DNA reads TGTGCCAGCAGTACGACAGATAATCAGCCCCAGCATTTT.

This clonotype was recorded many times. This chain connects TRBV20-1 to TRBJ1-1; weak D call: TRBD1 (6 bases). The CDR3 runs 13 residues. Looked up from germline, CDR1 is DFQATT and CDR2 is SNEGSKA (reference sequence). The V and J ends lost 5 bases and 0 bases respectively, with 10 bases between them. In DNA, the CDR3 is TGCAGTGCTCCTAGGGGGATGAACACTGAAGCTTTCTTT. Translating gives CSAPRGMNTEAFF.

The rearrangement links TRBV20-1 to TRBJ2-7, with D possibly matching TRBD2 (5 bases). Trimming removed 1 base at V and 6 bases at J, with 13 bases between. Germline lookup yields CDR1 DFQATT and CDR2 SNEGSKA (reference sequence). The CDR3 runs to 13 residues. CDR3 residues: CSARGGSEREQYF. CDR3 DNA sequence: TGCAGTGCTAGAGGAGGGTCGGAGCGCGAGCAGTACTTC.

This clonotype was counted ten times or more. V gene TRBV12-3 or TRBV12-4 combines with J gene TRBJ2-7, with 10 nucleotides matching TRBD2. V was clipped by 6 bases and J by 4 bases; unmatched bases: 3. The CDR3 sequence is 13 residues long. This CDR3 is CASRPSGRYEQYF. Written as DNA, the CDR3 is TGTGCCAGCAGACCTAGCGGGAGATACGAGCAGTACTTC.

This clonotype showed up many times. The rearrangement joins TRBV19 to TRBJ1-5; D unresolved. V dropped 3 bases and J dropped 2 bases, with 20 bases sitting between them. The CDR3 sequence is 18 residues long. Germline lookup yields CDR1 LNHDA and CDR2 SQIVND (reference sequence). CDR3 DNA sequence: TGTGCCAGTAGTATCCTCCCAGGTCTGGGGATGGGCAATCAGCCCCAGCATTTT. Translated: CASSILPGLGMGNQPQHF.

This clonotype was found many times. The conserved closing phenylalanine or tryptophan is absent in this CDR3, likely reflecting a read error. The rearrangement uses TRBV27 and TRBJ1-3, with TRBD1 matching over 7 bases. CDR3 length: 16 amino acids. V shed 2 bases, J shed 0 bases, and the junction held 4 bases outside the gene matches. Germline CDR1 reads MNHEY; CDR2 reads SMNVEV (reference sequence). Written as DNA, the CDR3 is TGTGCCAGCAGTTTACCGGGACAGAGCTCTGGAAACACCATATATTCT. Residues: CASSLPGQSSGNTIYS.

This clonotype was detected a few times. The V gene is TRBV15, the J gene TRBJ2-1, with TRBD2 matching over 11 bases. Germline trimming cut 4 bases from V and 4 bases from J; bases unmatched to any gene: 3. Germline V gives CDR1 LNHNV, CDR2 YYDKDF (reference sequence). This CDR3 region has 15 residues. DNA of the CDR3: TGTGCCACCAGCAATATAGCGGGAGGGTACAATGAGCAGTTCTTC. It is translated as CATSNIAGGYNEQFF.

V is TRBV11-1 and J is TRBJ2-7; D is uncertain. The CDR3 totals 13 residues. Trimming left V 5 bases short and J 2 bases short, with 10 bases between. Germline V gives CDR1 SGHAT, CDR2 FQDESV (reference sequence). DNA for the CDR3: TGTGCCAGCAGCGAACCCACTACCTACGAGCAGTACTTC. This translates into CASSEPTTYEQYF.

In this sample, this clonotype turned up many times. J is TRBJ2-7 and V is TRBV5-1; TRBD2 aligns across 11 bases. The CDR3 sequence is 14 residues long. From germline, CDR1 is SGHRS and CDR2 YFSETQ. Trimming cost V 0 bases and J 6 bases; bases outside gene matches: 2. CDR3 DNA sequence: TGCGCCAGCAGCTTGGTTCTAGCGGGAGGCGAGCAGTACTTC. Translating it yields CASSLVLAGGEQYF.

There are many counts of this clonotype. CDR3 DNA sequence: TGTGCCAGCAACTTGAGCCAAGAGACCCAGTACTTC. It translates to CASNLSQETQYF. This chain uses TRBV28 with TRBJ2-5; no definite D call. Trimming removed 7 bases from V and 1 base from J, with 7 bases in between. The CDR3 consists of 12 residues. In germline, CDR1 is MDHEN, CDR2 SYDVKM.

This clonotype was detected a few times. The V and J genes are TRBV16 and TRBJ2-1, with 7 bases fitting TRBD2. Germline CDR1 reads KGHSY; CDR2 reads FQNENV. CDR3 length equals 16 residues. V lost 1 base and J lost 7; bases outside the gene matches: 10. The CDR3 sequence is CASSQWAGDDINEQFF. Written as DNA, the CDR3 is TGTGCCAGCAGCCAATGGGCGGGGGACGATATTAATGAGCAGTTCTTC.

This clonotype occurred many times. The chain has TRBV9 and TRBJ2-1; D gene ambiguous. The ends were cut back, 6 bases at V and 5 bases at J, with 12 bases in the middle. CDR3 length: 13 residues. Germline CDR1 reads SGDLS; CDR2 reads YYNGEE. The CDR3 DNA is TGTGCCAGCAAGGCCACCACTAACAATGAGCAGTTCTTC. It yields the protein CASKATTNNEQFF. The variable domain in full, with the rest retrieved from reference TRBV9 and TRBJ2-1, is DSGVTQTPKHLITATGQRVTLRCSPRSGDLSVYWYQQSLDQGLQFLIQYYNGEERAKGNILERFSAQQFPDLHSELNLSSLELGDSALYFCASKATTNNEQFFGPGTRLTVL.

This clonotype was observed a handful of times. The CDR3 loop reads CASSPTNQPQHF. In DNA, the CDR3 is TGTGCCAGCAGCCCCACGAATCAGCCCCAGCATTTT. The genes are TRBV7-2 and TRBJ1-5, with no clear D. Germline V CDR1 and CDR2: SGHTA, FQGNSA. The CDR3 is made up of 12 amino acids. Trimming removed 5 bases at V and 4 bases at J, with 6 bases between.